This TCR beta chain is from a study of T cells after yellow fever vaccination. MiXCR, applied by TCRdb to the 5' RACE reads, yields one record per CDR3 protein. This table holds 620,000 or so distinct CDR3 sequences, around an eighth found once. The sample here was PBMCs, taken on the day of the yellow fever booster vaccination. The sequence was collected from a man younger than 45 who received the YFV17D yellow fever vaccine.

CDR3 in amino acids: CAWSVVPSSNEQFF. Here the CDR3 DNA reads TGTGCCTGGAGTGTGGTTCCTAGCTCTAATGAGCAGTTCTTC. The genes are TRBV30 and TRBJ2-1; D is possibly TRBD2 (5 bases). Germline V gene sequence: CDR1 GTSNPN, CDR2 SVGIG (reference sequence). V was clipped by 0 bases and J by 7 bases, with 13 bases between them. The CDR3 sequence is 14 residues long.